This TCR beta chain came from a study of CD8+ T cells in alopecia areata. The germline gives CDR1 SGHVS, CDR2 FQNEAQ. The CDR3 has 14 amino acids. V lost 4 bases and J lost 1, with 8 bases in between. Treatment noted: oral pan-JAK inhibitor, 5-10 mg twice daily. Sampling of alopecia areata patients yielded lesional scalp punch biopsies as well as peripheral blood. The sequencing template was cDNA reverse transcribed from extracted RNA. The data were produced by immunoSEQ multiplex PCR, yet TCRdb's version contains in-frame clones alone and is incomplete. The data contain some 110,000 clones, around 50% of them seen just once; the ten biggest clones take up 12%.

This TCR was recovered from a human donor with alopecia areata. The source was CD8+ T cells sorted from blood, collected at week 24, from a patient treated with tofacitinib. The chain is built from TRBV7-8 and TRBJ2-1, with D tentatively TRBD1 (6 bases). The CDR3, as DNA: TGTGCCAGCAGCTCTGGGACATCCTACAATGAGCAGTTCTTC. This translates into CASSSGTSYNEQFF. Looking up the rest from reference TRBV7-8 and TRBJ2-1 gives the full variable domain: GAGVSQSPRYKVAKRGQDVALRCDPISGHVSLFWYQQALGQGPEFLTYFQNEAQLDKSGLPSDRFFAERPEGSVSTLKIQRTQQEDSAVYLCASSSGTSYNEQFFGPGTRLTVL.